The present TCR beta chain was sequenced within a study of PD-1 blockade in classical Hodgkin lymphoma. Study-level points and caveats: Newly diagnosed patients had baseline TCR diversity that was reportedly lower than that of healthy donors. Lower baseline TCR diversity marked trial partial responders and progressors. Exclusion covered patients beginning nivolumab under 1 year post-ASCT. By cycle point C4D1, TCR diversity had risen significantly in CD4+ cells (but not CD8+ cells).

Repertoires were generated with immunoSEQ multiplex PCR, while TCRdb's copy carries only in-frame clones and drops some. The sample holds about 11,000 clones, approximately 81% seen once. Brentuximab vedotin exposure varied among the patients, all of whom had relapsed after autologous stem cell transplantation. On this clone: Its antigen is as yet unknown.

Sequenced here: peripheral blood mononuclear cells (PBMCs), sampled at baseline. This sequence was found in a human donor with classical Hodgkin lymphoma.

The CDR3 region is CASSENRVGTGELFF. CDR3 sequence (DNA): TGTGCCAGCAGCGAAAACAGGGTTGGCACCGGGGAGCTGTTTTTT. The chain employs TRBV5-4 and TRBJ2-2; TRBD1 might be the D (6 bases). The CDR3 contains 15 residues. Germline CDR1 reads SGHNT; CDR2 reads YYREEE (reference sequence). Between the trimmed V and J ends, which lost 4 bases and 4 bases, there was a span of 14 bases.